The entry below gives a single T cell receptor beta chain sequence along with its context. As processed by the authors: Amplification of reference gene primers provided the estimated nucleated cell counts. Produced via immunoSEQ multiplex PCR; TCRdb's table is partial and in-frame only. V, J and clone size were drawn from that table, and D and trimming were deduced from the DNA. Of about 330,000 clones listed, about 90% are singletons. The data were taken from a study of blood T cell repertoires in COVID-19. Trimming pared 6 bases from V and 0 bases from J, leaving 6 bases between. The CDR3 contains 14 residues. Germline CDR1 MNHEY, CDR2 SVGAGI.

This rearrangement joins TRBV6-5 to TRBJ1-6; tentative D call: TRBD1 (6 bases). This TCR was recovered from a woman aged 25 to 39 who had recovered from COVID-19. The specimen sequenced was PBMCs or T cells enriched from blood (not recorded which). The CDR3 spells CASRDSSYNSPLHF. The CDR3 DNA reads TGTGCCAGCAGGGACAGCTCCTATAATTCACCCCTCCACTTT.